This T cell receptor (beta chain) was recorded in a study of blood T cell repertoires in COVID-19. CDR3 length: 14 amino acids. V was pared by 6 bases and J by 5 bases, with 16 bases between. From germline, CDR1 is MNHEY and CDR2 SVGAGI. Clinical history reported by participants formed the basis on which cohorts were assigned. This table comes from immunoSEQ multiplex PCR, and its TCRdb copy is limited to in-frame clones, with some not included. The profile shows hundreds of thousands of clones, approximately 88% of them singletons. This clone was seen just once. The chain employs TRBV6-5 and TRBJ2-5; D is possibly TRBD2 (5 bases). Material for sequencing was PBMCs or T cells enriched from blood (not recorded which). The TCR sequence derives from a woman aged 40 to 50 who had recovered from COVID-19. The CDR3 nucleotides are TGTGCCAGCAGAACTAGGGAGCCGACGGAGACCCAGTACTTC. Translating gives CASRTREPTETQYF.